Listed here is a single T cell receptor beta chain. The source of the sample is a study of human T cells and chemical hapten exposure. V dropped 3 bases and J dropped 4 bases, with 12 bases sitting between them. Germline V gene sequence: CDR1 MDHEN, CDR2 SYDVKM. The CDR3 covers 14 residues. The time point: pre-sensitization, week 0. Treatment specified: therapeutic diphenylcyclopropenone sensitization with weekly scalp DPC. TCRdb analysed the RACE reads with MiXCR anew, one entry per CDR3 protein. The data hold fewer than 200,000 distinct CDR3 sequences, with almost 30% observed a single time. The clonotype comes from a woman in her twenties or thirties with alopecia areata. Some clones in this sample may be carry-over from other donors' samples. The specimen comprised whole blood, sampled in connection with sensitization to the hapten diphenylcyclopropenone (DPC). This chain connects TRBV28 to TRBJ1-2, with a tentative D call TRBD1 (6 bases). The CDR3 sequence: CASSLGGPGYGYTF. For the CDR3, the DNA is TGTGCCAGCAGTTTGGGGGGGCCTGGCTATGGCTACACCTTC.